The clone carrying this T cell receptor beta chain came up once. The data belong to a study of blood T cell repertoires in COVID-19. The wider study: Samples of COVID-19 (acute and convalescent) were obtained from the United States, Italy and Spain.

Original handling: Reference gene primer amplification gave estimated nucleated cell counts. Generated by immunoSEQ multiplex PCR, the TCRdb table keeps only in-frame clones and is missing some. V and J calls and clone size follow that table, whereas D and trimming were derived from the DNA. This sample has approximately 260,000 clones; approximately 80% occur once, and the top ten carry 4.5% to 6%. This sequence originates from a woman older than 75 with active or convalescent COVID-19. The sequencing input was peripheral blood.

For the CDR3, the DNA is TGTGCCAGTGGGACAAAATATGGCTACACCTTC. Encoded protein: CASGTKYGYTF. J is TRBJ1-2 and V is TRBV28, with D tentatively TRBD1 (6 bases). Per germline, CDR1 MDHEN and CDR2 SYDVKM. This CDR3 is 11 amino acids long. Trimming took off 9 bases at V and 5 bases at J, with 10 bases between the two ends.